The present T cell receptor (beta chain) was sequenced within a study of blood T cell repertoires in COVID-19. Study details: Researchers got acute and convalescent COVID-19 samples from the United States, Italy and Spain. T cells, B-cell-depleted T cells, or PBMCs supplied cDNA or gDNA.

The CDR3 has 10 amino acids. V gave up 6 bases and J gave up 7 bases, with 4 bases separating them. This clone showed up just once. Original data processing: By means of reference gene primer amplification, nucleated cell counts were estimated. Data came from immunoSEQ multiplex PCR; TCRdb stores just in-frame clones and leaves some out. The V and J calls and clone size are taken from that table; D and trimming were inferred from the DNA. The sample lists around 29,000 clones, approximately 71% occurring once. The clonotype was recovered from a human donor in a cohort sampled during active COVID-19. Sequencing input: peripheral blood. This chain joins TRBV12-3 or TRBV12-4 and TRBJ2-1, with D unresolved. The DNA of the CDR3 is TGTGCCAGCAGCAAAAATGAGCAGTTCTTC. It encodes CASSKNEQFF.